The clone carrying this T cell receptor beta chain was observed once. Method: immunoSEQ multiplex PCR; TCRdb's copy keeps in-frame clones and lacks some. The sample lists about 200,000 clones; roughly 85% were seen once. J gave up 2 bases and V 3 bases, and 3 bases lay outside the gene matches. CDR1 MDHEN and CDR2 SYDVKM come from the germline V gene. The CDR3 loop spans 16 amino acids. The data belong to a study of blood T cell repertoires in COVID-19. As for the study in general: Collection of acute and convalescent COVID-19 samples took place in the United States, Italy and Spain.

The sequence came from a human donor with active or convalescent COVID-19. The donor label of this sample is uncertain. The rearrangement joins TRBV28 to TRBJ2-1; 11 bases are a match to TRBD2. Sequencing was done on a sample of peripheral blood. CDR3 nucleotides: TGTGCCAGCAGTTTGGCGACTAGCGGGACCTACAATGAGCAGTTCTTC. Amino acid sequence: CASSLATSGTYNEQFF.